This entry lists 7 T cell receptor beta chains sequenced from one sample in a study of T cell changes during pregnancy in multiple sclerosis. Profiling relied on immunoSEQ multiplex PCR, and the TCRdb table lists in-frame clones only, not all of them. The table has 49,000 or so clones, 92% seen once. Specimen: CD4+ T cells from peripheral blood mononuclear cells, collected in the second trimester of pregnancy. Receptors originate from a female donor in good health, enrolled as a control in a pregnancy study.

The genes are TRBV5-8 and TRBJ2-3; 10 bases map to TRBD1. CDR1 is SGHTS and CDR2 is YDEGEE in the germline V gene. V gave up 0 bases and J gave up 2 bases; unmatched junction bases: 9. The CDR3 spans 18 residues. The CDR3 loop is CASSLAGQGPPATDTQYF. The CDR3 coding sequence is TGTGCCAGCAGCTTGGCGGGACAGGGGCCGCCAGCCACAGATACGCAGTATTTT.

The chain joins TRBV5-3 to TRBJ1-2, with a possible D match to TRBD1 (5 bases). Being an ORF, TRBV5-3 has a function that is uncertain. CDR3 size: 15 residues. Trimming pared 3 bases from V and 0 bases from J, leaving 12 bases between. CDR3 DNA sequence: TGTGCCAGAAGCTACTCCCCGACAGCTAACTATGGCTACACCTTC. This gives the protein CARSYSPTANYGYTF.

CDR3 coding DNA: TGTGCCAGCAGTGAGGGACAGGGGGGTACTGAAGCTTTCTTT. Protein product: CASSEGQGGTEAFF. The rearrangement joins TRBV6-6 to TRBJ1-1, with 11 nucleotides matching TRBD1. The junction had 4 bases not matched to a gene; V was cut back by 5 bases and J by 5 bases. The length of the CDR3 is 14 residues. CDR1 MNHNY and CDR2 SVGAGI come from the germline V gene (reference sequence).

The chain combines TRBV9 with TRBJ2-5; 8 bases align to TRBD2. This CDR3 contains 15 residues. The J segment lost 5 bases and the V segment lost 0 bases, leaving 6 bases of the junction unmatched. Germline V lookup: CDR1 SGDLS, CDR2 YYNGEE. The CDR3 reads CASSVAYGGGETQYF. Written as DNA, the CDR3 is TGTGCCAGCAGCGTAGCCTACGGGGGGGGTGAGACCCAGTACTTC.

The V and J genes are TRBV14 and TRBJ2-1; tentatively, D is TRBD1 (7 bases). The length of the CDR3 is 13 residues. Germline CDR1 SGHDN, CDR2 FVKESK. Trimming stripped 5 bases from V and 14 bases from J, with 19 bases between. This CDR3 is CASSLGQVGEEFF. The CDR3 nucleotides read TGTGCCAGCAGCTTAGGACAGGTGGGGGAGGAGTTCTTC.

The CDR3 loop reads CASSSTRTGGPLAFF. The CDR3 region has the DNA TGTGCCAGCAGCTCCACCAGGACGGGAGGTCCCTTGGCTTTCTTT. The chain is built from TRBV11-2 and TRBJ1-1; no firm D call. This CDR3 comprises 15 residues. Per germline, CDR1 SGHAT and CDR2 FQNNGV. V was shortened by 4 bases and J by 11 bases, with 23 bases between the two germline ends.

J is TRBJ2-5 and V is TRBV15, with D perhaps matching TRBD1 (5 bases). Looked up from germline, CDR1 is LNHNV and CDR2 is YYDKDF (reference sequence). V was cut by 0 bases and J by 2 bases, with 10 bases left in between. There are 15 residues in the CDR3. CDR3 coding DNA: TGTGCCACCAGCAGAGATCCAGGGCAGCAAGAGACCCAGTACTTC. This translates into CATSRDPGQQETQYF.